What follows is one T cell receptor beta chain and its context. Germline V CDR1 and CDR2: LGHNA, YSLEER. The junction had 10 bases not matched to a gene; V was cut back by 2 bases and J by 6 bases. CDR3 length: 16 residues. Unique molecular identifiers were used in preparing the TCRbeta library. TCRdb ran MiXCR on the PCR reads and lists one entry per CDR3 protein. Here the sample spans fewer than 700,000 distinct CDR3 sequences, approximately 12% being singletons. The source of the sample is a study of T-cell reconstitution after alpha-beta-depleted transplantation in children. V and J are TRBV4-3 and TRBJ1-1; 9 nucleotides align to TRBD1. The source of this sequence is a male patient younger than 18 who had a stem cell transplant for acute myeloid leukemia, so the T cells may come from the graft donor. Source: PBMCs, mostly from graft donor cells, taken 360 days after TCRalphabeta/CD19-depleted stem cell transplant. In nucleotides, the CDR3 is TGCGCCAGCAGCCAAACAGGGGGCCTTGGAGTGGCTGAAGCTTTCTTT. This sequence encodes CASSQTGGLGVAEAFF.